This entry is about one TCR beta chain. Germline trimming cut 4 bases from V and 0 bases from J; bases unmatched to any gene: 3. The germline gives CDR1 SGHDT, CDR2 YYEEEE. The CDR3 contains 14 residues. Vbeta (60) and Jbeta (13) primers were used in the PCR. Assay used: immunoSEQ multiplex PCR; TCRdb lists only in-frame clones, some missing. The repertoire holds under 200,000 clones, with around 82% as singletons. This entry belongs to a study of cytomegalovirus exposure and HLA in healthy donors. The specimen was PBMCs. The V gene is TRBV5-6, the J gene TRBJ2-7; 8 nucleotides line up with TRBD2. This clonotype was sampled from a man aged 40-49 years in good health and CMV-seronegative. DNA of the CDR3: TGTGCCAGCAGCCCAGGACTAGCCTCCTACGAGCAGTACTTC. Protein: CASSPGLASYEQYF.